The 4 T cell receptor beta chains in this list originate from one sample, sequenced in a study of T cell responses to AZD1222 COVID-19 vaccine (dated by TCRdb to about 2021). Library method: the immunoSEQ multiplex PCR assay. The table comes from immuneACCESS by way of TCRdb, which keeps in-frame sequences with V and J called. Part of the clones is missing from these tables; in studies checked, under half for an unresolved V gene and the rest for unknown reasons. For this sample there are fewer than 90,000 clones; 85% to 90% appear just once. The top ten hold 6.9% of the sample. The time point label corresponds to: about 28 days (+/-7) after the second vaccine dose. Sequences were derived from peripheral blood, sampled 28 days after the second AZD1222 dose. These TCRs come from an adult who received the AZD1222 COVID-19 vaccine.

The rearrangement links TRBV19 to TRBJ1-5; 9 bases agree with TRBD1. V lost 7 bases and J lost 3; bases outside the gene matches: 16. Looked up from germline, CDR1 is LNHDA and CDR2 is SQIVND (reference sequence). The length of the CDR3 is 18 residues. The CDR3 DNA is TGTGCCAGTACCCGGACAGGGGCTAGACCCATAGCCAATCAGCCCCAGCATTTT. Amino acids: CASTRTGARPIANQPQHF.

CDR3 protein: CASSYQGDQPQHF. CDR3 DNA: TGTGCCAGCAGCTATCAGGGGGATCAGCCCCAGCATTTT. The rearrangement joins TRBV9 to TRBJ1-5, with TRBD1 identical over 7 bases. Germline trimming cut 4 bases from V and 5 bases from J; bases unmatched to any gene: 3. Germline V gene sequence: CDR1 SGDLS, CDR2 YYNGEE. CDR3 length: 13 residues. Variable domain in full (rest from reference TRBV9 and TRBJ1-5): DSGVTQTPKHLITATGQRVTLRCSPRSGDLSVYWYQQSLDQGLQFLIQYYNGEERAKGNILERFSAQQFPDLHSELNLSSLELGDSALYFCASSYQGDQPQHFGDGTRLSIL.

The chain carries TRBV28 and TRBJ1-5; D gene uncertain. This CDR3 is 15 amino acids long. In germline, CDR1 is MDHEN, CDR2 SYDVKM. V was cut by 3 bases and J by 1 base, with 10 bases left in between. The CDR3 spells CASSFSGPSNQPQHF. The CDR3 nucleotides read TGTGCCAGCAGTTTTTCCGGGCCCAGCAATCAGCCCCAGCATTTT.

The chain links TRBV6-5 to TRBJ2-1, with D unclear. The CDR3 loop spans 13 amino acids. Germline V gives CDR1 MNHEY, CDR2 SVGAGI. With 7 bases removed from V and 0 bases from J, the gap between germline ends came to 7 bases. The CDR3 here is CASKGRSYNEQFF. As DNA, the CDR3 is TGTGCCAGCAAGGGCCGCTCCTACAATGAGCAGTTCTTC.